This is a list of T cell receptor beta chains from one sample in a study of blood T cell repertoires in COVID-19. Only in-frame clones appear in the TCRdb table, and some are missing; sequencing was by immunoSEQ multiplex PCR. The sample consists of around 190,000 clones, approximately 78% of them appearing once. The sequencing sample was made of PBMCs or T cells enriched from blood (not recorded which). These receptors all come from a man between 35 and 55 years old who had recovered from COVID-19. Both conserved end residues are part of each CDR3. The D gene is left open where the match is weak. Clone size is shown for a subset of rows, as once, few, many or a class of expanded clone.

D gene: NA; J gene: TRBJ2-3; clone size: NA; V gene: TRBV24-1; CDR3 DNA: TGTGCCACCGGATGGGGCGATACGCAGTATTTT; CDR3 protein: CATGWGDTQYF
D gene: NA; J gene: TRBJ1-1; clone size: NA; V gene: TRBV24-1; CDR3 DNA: TGTGCCACCAGTGATTTCGTGGAGGGGGCTTTCTTT; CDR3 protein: CATSDFVEGAFF
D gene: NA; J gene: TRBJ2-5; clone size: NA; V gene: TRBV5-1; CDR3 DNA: TGCGCCAGCAGCCCCGGGACTTCCCAAGAGACCCAGTACTTC; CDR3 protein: CASSPGTSQETQYF
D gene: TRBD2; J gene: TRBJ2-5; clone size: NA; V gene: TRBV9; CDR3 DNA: TGTGCCAGCAGCGTAACTAGCGGGGAGACCCAGTACTTC; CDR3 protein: CASSVTSGETQYF
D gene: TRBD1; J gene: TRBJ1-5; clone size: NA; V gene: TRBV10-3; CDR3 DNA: TGTGCCGCGGGGCAGGGGGTTAATCAGCCCCAGCATTTT; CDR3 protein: CAAGQGVNQPQHF
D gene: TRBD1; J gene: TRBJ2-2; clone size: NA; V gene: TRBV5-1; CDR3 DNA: TGCGCCAGCAAATCGGGGACAGCCACCGGGGAGCTGTTTTTT; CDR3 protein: CASKSGTATGELFF
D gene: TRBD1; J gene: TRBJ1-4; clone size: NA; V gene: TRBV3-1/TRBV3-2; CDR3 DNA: TGTGCCAGCAGCCGAGGGACAGGACAGAACGAAAAACTGTTTTTT; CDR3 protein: CASSRGTGQNEKLFF
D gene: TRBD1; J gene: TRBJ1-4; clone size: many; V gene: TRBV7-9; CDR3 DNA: TGTGCCAGCAGCTACGACCGGGACAGGGGTGAAAAACTGTTTTTT; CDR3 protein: CASSYDRDRGEKLFF
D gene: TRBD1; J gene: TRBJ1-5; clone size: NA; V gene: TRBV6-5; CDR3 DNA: TGTGCCAGCACCCGGACAGGGATGTACCAGCCCCAGCATTTT; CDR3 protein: CASTRTGMYQPQHF
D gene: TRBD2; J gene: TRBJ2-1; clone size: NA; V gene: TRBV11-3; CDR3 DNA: TGTGCCAGCAGCTTAGTCGGTCCGCGGACTAGCGGGAGGAATGAGCAGTTCTTC; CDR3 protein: CASSLVGPRTSGRNEQFF
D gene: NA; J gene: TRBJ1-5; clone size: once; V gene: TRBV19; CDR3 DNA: TGTGCCAGTAGGAGTGGCAACAGGCCCCAGCATTTT; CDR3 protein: CASRSGNRPQHF
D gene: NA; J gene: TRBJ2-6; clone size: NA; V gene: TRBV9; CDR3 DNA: TGTGCCAGCAGCGTAAAACACTCTGGGGCCAACGTCCTGACTTTC; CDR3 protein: CASSVKHSGANVLTF
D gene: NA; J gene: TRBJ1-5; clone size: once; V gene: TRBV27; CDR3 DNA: TGTGCCAGCAGTTTATACGGGAGCAATCAGCCCCAGCATTTT; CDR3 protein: CASSLYGSNQPQHF
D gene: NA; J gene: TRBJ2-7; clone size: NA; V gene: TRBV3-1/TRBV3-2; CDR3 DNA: TGTGCCAGCAGCCAAGTCCGGTACGAGCAGTACTTC; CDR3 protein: CASSQVRYEQYF
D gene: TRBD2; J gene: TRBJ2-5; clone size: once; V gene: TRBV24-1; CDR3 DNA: TGTGCCACCAGTGATCCTGGGACTAGCGGGAGAATTGGGGAGACCCAGTACTTC; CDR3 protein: CATSDPGTSGRIGETQYF
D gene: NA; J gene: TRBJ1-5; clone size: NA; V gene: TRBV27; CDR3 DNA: TGTGCCAGCACCTCTCGGCAGGGGAGTCAGCCCCAGCATTTT; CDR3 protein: CASTSRQGSQPQHF
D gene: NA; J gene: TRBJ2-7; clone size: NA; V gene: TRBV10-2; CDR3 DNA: TGCGCCAGCCGAACCCAATACCGGGATTCATACGAGCAGTACTTC; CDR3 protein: CASRTQYRDSYEQYF
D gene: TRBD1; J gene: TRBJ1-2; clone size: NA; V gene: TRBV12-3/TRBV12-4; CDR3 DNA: TGTGCCAGCAGTCCGGACAGGCTTCGCTACACCTTC; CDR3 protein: CASSPDRLRYTF
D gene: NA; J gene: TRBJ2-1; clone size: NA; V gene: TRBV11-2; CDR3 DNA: TGTGCCAGCAGCCAGGGACTCGGAGTCAATGAGCAGTTCTTC; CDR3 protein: CASSQGLGVNEQFF
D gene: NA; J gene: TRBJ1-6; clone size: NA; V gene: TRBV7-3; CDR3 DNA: TGTGCCAGCAGCCCCGATGGTGCGATGAATTCACCCCTCCACTTT; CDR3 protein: CASSPDGAMNSPLHF
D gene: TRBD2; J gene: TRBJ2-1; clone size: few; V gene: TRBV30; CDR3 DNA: TGTGCCAGTAGCGGGAGGGCCGCAAATGAGCAGTTCTTC; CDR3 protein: CASSGRAANEQFF
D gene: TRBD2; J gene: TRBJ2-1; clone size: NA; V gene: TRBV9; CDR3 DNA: TGTGCCAGCAGCGTAGCGGCTAGCGGGAGGAATGAGCAGTTCTTC; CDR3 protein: CASSVAASGRNEQFF
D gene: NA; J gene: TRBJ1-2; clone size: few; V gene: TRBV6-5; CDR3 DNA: TGTGCCAGCAGTTACTCAGGGAGAAGGGATGGCTACACCTTC; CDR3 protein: CASSYSGRRDGYTF
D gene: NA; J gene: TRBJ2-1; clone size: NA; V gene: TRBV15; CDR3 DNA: TGTGCCACCAGCAGTACAGGGTATTTGTATCATGAGCAGTTCTTC; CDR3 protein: CATSSTGYLYHEQFF
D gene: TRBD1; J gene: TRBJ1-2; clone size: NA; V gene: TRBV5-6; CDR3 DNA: TGTGCCAGCAGCCTAATCAGTGATGACAGGGGAAGGGATGGCTACACCTTC; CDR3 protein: CASSLISDDRGRDGYTF
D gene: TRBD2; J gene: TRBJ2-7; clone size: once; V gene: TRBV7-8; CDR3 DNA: TGTGCCAGCAGCCGAAATAGCGGGGGCCGTCCCTACGAGCAGTACTTC; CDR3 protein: CASSRNSGGRPYEQYF
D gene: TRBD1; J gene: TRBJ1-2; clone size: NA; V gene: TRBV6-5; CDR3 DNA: TGTGCCAGTACAGGGGATTACTATGGCTACACCTTC; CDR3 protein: CASTGDYYGYTF
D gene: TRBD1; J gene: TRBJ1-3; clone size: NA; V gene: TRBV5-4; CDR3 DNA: TGTGCCAGCAGCGAAGGACAGGGAGGAAACACCATATATTTT; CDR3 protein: CASSEGQGGNTIYF
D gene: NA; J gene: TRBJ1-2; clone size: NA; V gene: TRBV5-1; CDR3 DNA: TGCGCCAGCAGCTCCCGGGTCCTACCCACTTCTGGCTACACCTTC; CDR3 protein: CASSSRVLPTSGYTF
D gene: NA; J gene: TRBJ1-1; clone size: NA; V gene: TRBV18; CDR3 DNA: TGTGCCAGCTCACCATCAGTTTACACTGAAGCTTTCTTT; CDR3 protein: CASSPSVYTEAFF
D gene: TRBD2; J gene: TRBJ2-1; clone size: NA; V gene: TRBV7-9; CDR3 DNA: TGTGCCAGCAGCTTAGCGCGGGGGAGGGCCGGTTATGAGTTCTTC; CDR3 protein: CASSLARGRAGYEFF
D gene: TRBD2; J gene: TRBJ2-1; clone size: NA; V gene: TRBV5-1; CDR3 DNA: TGCGCCAGCAGCTTGGCGTCTAGCGGATCCTACAATGAGCAGTTCTTC; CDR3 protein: CASSLASSGSYNEQFF
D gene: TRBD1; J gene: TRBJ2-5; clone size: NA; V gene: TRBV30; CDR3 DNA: TGTGCCTGGAGTGCCCGGGGACAGACGATGGGGACCCAGTACTTC; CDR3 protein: CAWSARGQTMGTQYF
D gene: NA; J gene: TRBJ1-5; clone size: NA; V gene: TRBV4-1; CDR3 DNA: TGCGCCAGCAGCCAAGATGGAGGATGGCGCAATCAGCCCCAGCATTTT; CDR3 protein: CASSQDGGWRNQPQHF
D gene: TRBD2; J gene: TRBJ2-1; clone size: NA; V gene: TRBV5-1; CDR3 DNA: TGCGCCAGCAGCCCCAGCGGGAGCTCCTACAATGAGCAGTTCTTC; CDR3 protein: CASSPSGSSYNEQFF
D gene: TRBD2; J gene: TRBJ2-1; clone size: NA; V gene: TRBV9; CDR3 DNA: TGTGCCAGCAGCGCTAGCGGGAGCAGCTCCTACAATGAGCAGTTCTTC; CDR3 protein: CASSASGSSSYNEQFF
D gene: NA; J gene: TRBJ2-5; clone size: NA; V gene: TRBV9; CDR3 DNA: TGTGCCAGCAGCAAAAGCGTCCAAGAGACCCAGTACTTC; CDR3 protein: CASSKSVQETQYF
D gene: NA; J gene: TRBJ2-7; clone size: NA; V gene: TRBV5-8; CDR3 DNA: TGTGCCAGCAGCTTGGAATTAGTTAGATTCCCCTACTCCTGGCAGTACTTC; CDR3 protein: CASSLELVRFPYSWQYF
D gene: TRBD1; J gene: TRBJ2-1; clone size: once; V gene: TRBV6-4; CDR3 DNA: TGCGCATCGGGACAGCGTGGGGGTGAGCAGTTCTTC; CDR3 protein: CASGQRGGEQFF
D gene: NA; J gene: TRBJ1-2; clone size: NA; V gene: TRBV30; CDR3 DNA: TGTGCCTGGACCATCGGGATCTATGGCTACACCTTC; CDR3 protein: CAWTIGIYGYTF
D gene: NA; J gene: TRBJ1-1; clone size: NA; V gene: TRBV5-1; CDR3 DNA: TGCGCCAGCAGGCGTGGAGGGGCGATGGCTGAAGCTTTCTTT; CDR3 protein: CASRRGGAMAEAFF
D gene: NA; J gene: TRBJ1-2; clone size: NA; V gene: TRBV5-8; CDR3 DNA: TGTGCCAGCAGCGGTCCAGGGTATGGCTACACCTTC; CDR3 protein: CASSGPGYGYTF
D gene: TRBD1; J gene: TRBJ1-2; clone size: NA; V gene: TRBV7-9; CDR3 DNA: TGTGCCAGCAGGGGAGTGAGGCAGGGGGATGGCTACACCTTC; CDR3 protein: CASRGVRQGDGYTF
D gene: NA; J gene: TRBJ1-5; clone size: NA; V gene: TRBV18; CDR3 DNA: TGTGCCAGCTCACCAACGGGGATCGATCAGCCCCAGCATTTT; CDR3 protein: CASSPTGIDQPQHF